This T cell receptor (beta chain) comes out of a study of T cells after yellow fever vaccination. Study-wide points: The secondary response showed a weaker magnitude and a faster peak, day 5 versus 15.

The junction had 6 bases not matched to a gene; V was cut back by 3 bases and J by 8 bases. The CDR3 totals 14 residues. Germline CDR1 and CDR2: SGHRS and YFSETQ. TCRdb recomputed calls from the 5' RACE reads with MiXCR, one row per CDR3 protein. The table has about 370,000 distinct CDR3 sequences, about 9.9% seen once. Turning to this clonotype: Antigen: not known.

This specimen was PBMCs, taken on the day of the first yellow fever vaccination. The chain couples TRBV5-1 to TRBJ1-2, with 11 nucleotides matching TRBD1. This TCR was recovered from a man in his late teens or twenties who received the YFV17D yellow fever vaccine. The CDR3 reads CASSSAGQGGGYTF. CDR3 DNA sequence: TGCGCCAGCAGCTCGGCGGGACAGGGGGGCGGCTACACCTTC.